This T cell receptor (beta chain) was sequenced for a study of breast tumors, draining lymph nodes, adjacent tissues (dated by TCRdb to the mid-2010s). Context from the whole study: TCR beta repertoires were compared across tumor, adjacent nontumor tissue and axillary lymph nodes obtained from breast cancer patients. The study was designed to assess the relationships and possible T-cell exchange between tumor, surrounding tissue and draining lymph node repertoires in human breast cancer.

A remark on this clonotype: Its recognized antigen is unknown. A much larger clone differs from this one at a single base, so this may be a read error.

The lymph node samples were taken from the axillary draining lymph nodes of breast cancer patients. For sequencing, an Illumina HiSeq 2000 was employed. TCR beta chain libraries were generated by multiplex PCR amplification. High-throughput sequencing was used to analyze the amplified TCR beta chain products. TCRdb redid the processing of the public reads, applying fastp at Q25 and MiXCR, and retained in-frame beta chains. Records with the same CDR3 protein are collapsed into one entry carrying the most frequent genes and DNA. Present in this sample are 130,000 or so distinct CDR3 sequences, about 20% of which were seen just once. The top ten hold 2% to 2.5% of the sample. As encoded in the germline V gene, CDR1 is MRHNA while CDR2 is SNTAGT. The CDR3 runs 14 amino acids, cysteine and phenylalanine included. The DNA shown is the 42-base CDR3, in frame from base 1. Trimming costs V 5 bases and J 4 bases, and their ends lie 11 bases apart.

On the study overall, not on this receptor specifically: Rather than being directly demonstrated, the conclusion that tumor T cells originate in lymph nodes was presented as consistent with a hypothesis. Tumor and nontumor tissue repertoires were found to be significantly more similar in luminal-like than in basal-like breast cancer. The data were judged consistent with most tumor T cells deriving from the lymph node and then expanding within tumor tissue. Tumors showed preferential V and J gene usage, and their T-cell repertoire diversity fell below that of lymph nodes yet above that of nontumor tissue.

The sequence links TRBV6-4 to TRBJ2-2; the D gene cannot be resolved reliably. The TCR comes from a female donor with breast cancer. Some clones in this sample may be carry-over from other donors' samples. Sequencing input: axillary lymph node tissue. The sequence in DNA is TGTGCCAGCAGTCGGCAGCCGAGCACCGGGGAGCTGTTTTTT. This codes for CASSRQPSTGELFF.